This T cell receptor beta chain was sequenced in a study of T cell responses to AZD1222 COVID-19 vaccine. Measured with immunoSEQ multiplex PCR; TCRdb has only the in-frame clones, and not every one. There are more than 85,000 clones in the sample; about 81% occur only once, and 14% lies in the top ten. Trimming removed 5 bases at V and 7 bases at J, with 11 bases between. CDR3 length: 13 amino acids. Germline CDR1 PRHDT, CDR2 FYEKMQ (reference sequence). Sequenced here: peripheral blood, sampled 28 days after the second AZD1222 dose. This rearrangement joins TRBV13 to TRBJ2-2; D possibly uses TRBD1 or TRBD2 (5 bases each). The TCR originated in an adult who received the AZD1222 COVID-19 vaccine. The CDR3 coding sequence is TGTGCCAGCAGCCCCCCGGGGCACGGGGAGCTGTTTTTT. Translated, it gives CASSPPGHGELFF.